This entry concerns a single T cell receptor (delta chain). This clone was observed a few times. It lacks a known antigen. TCRdb's entry gives the protein of a much larger clone, which mismatches this DNA's translation at residue 17, likely from a read error; the protein reported here is translated from the DNA. The data originate from a study of gamma-delta T cells after stem cell transplantation (dated by TCRdb to 2015 to 2016). The receptor library was made with RT-PCR. The instrument given in TCRdb is Illumina MiSeq. TCRdb called clones anew from the public reads via CATT; matching DNA rows were later pooled. This sample has some 14,000 delta-chain clones in its table, and about 8.6% of those were observed once. Of the sample, 55% to 80% is held by the ten largest clones. Per the germline V gene, GEAIGNYY is the CDR1 and EKD is the CDR2. Including cysteine and phenylalanine, the CDR3 has 25 amino acids. Just CDR3 DNA is preserved here, 75 bases in frame from base 1. For this chain, trimming is 0 bases at the V end and 2 bases at the J end, and the number of junction bases without a gene match is 22.

The chain links TRDV2 with TRDJ3, and 12 junctional nucleotides match TRDD3. Sequencing used gamma-delta T cells. The origin of this receptor is a human donor. It is not recorded whose cells these are; they may come from a transplant donor. The CDR3 loop reads CACDTVGSVRLGDTLGPWDTRQMFF. In nucleotides, the sequence is TGTGCCTGTGACACCGTCGGGAGTGTACGACTGGGGGATACCCTAGGGCCCTGGGACACCCGACAGATGTTTTTC.